This T cell receptor (beta chain) is from a study of blood T cells in healthy people across ages. Whole-study context: When template switching was applied, about one barcoded beta molecule was captured per two T cells.

CDR3 size: 13 residues. Trimming shortened V by 8 bases and J by 2 bases, and 12 bases separated the two germline ends. Germline values: CDR1 SGHTA, CDR2 FQGNSA. Alongside a J-beta primer mix, a sample-barcoded 5' primer served in a second PCR lasting roughly 6 to 11 cycles. Per sample, CDR3-containing paired-end reads numbered at least 3 million. Using its own MiXCR run on the 5' RACE reads, TCRdb lists one record per CDR3 protein. The sample holds some 1.5 million distinct CDR3 sequences, roughly 27% seen once. This clonotype has more than one count but fewer than ten. The receptor comes from a woman aged 30 to 39 in good health. Sequencing was done on a sample of blood. The chain combines TRBV7-2 with TRBJ2-5, with a tentative D call TRBD2 (6 bases). The CDR3 region is CASGTLVQETQYF. The CDR3 DNA reads TGTGCCAGCGGGACTCTAGTTCAAGAGACCCAGTACTTC. The variable domain in full, with the rest retrieved from reference TRBV7-2 and TRBJ2-5, is GAGVSQSPSNKVTEKGKDVELRCDPISGHTALYWYRQSLGQGLEFLIYFQGNSAPDKSGLPSDRFSAERTGGSVSTLTIQRTQQEDSAVYLCASGTLVQETQYFGPGTRLLVL.